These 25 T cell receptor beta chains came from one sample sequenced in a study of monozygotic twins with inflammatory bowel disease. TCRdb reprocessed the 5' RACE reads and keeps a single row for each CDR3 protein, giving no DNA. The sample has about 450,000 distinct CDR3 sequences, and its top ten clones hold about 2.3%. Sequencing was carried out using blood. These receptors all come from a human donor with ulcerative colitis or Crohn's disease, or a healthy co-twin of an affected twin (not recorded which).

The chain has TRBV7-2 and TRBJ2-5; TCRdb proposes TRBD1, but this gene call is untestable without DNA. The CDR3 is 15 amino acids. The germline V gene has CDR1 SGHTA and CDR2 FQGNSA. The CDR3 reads CASSSPGGFTETQYF.

This CDR3 is CSARMDRGEKLFF. V gene TRBV20-1 combines with J gene TRBJ1-4; there is no DNA to check the TCRdb D call of TRBD1. The CDR3 is 13 amino acids. The germline V gene encodes CDR1 DFQATT and CDR2 SNEGSKA (reference sequence).

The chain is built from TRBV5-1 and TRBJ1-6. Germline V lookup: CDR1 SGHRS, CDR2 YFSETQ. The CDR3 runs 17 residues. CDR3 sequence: CASSSDPSSTRNSPLHF.

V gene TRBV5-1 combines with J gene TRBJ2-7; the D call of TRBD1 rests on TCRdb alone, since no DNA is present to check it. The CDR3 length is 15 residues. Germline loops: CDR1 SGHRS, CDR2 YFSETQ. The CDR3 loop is CASSPVPGQGYEQYF.

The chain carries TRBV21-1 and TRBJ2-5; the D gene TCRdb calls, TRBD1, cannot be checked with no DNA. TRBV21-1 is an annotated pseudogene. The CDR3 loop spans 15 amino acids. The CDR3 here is CASSKRRTGGETQYF.

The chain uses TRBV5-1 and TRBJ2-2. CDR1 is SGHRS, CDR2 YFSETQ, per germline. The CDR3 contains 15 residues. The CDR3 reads CASSYDPGETGELFF.

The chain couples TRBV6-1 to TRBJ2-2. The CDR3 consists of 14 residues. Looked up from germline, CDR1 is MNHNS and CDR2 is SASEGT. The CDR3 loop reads CASSGPSNTGELFF.

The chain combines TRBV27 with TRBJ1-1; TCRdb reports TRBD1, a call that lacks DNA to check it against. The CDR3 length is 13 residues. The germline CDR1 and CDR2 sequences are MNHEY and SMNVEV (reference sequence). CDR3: CASSWGGITEAFF.

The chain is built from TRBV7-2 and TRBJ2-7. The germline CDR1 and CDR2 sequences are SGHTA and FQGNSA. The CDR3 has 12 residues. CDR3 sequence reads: CASSLLGYEQYF.

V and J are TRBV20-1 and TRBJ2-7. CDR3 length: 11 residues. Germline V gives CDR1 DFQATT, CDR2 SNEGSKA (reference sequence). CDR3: CSARLYYEQYF.

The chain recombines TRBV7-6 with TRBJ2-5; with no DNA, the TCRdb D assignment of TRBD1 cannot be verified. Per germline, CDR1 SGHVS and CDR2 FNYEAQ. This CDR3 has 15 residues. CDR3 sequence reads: CASSWEEQWGETQYF.

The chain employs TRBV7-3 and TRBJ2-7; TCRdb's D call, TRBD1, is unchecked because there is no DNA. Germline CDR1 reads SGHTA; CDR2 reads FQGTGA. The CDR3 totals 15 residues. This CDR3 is CASSRGQGSGYEQYF.

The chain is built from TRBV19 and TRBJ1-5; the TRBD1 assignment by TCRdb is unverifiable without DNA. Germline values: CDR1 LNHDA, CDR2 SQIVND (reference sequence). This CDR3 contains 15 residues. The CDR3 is CASSIPGQLYQPQHF.

The chain's CDR3 is CASSQDPRTSGRVGSYNEQFF. The chain has TRBV4-2 and TRBJ2-1; TCRdb's D gene call, TRBD2, goes unchecked for lack of DNA. The CDR3 extends over 21 amino acids. Germline CDR1 LGHNA, CDR2 YNFKEQ.

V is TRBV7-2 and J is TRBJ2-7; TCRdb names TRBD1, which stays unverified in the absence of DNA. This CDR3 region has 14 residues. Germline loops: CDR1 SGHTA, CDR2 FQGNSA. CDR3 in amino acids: CASTPRGLPHEQYF. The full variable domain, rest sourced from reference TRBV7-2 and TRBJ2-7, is GAGVSQSPSNKVTEKGKDVELRCDPISGHTALYWYRQSLGQGLEFLIYFQGNSAPDKSGLPSDRFSAERTGGSVSTLTIQRTQQEDSAVYLCASTPRGLPHEQYFGPGTRLTVT.

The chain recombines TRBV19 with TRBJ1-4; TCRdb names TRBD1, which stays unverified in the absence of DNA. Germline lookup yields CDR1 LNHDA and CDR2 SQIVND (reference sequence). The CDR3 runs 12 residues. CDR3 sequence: CASRDPGEKLFF.

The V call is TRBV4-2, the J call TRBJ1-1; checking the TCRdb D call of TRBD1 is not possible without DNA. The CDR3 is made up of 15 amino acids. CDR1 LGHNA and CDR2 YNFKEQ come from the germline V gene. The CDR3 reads CASSQVPGANTEAFF.

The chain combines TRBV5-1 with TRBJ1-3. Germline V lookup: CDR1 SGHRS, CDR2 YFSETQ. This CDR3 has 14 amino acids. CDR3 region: CASSEGLGGNTIYF.

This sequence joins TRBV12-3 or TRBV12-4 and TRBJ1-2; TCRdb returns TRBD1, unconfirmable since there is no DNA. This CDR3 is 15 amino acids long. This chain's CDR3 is CASSPRDRGNHGYTF.

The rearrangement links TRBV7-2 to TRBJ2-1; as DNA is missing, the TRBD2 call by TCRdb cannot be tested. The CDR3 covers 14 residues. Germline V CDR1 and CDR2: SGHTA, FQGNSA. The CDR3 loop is CASSPVAGDNEQFF.

CDR3 loop: CAWTPGNTIYF. The rearrangement uses TRBV30 and TRBJ1-3. The CDR3 is made up of 11 amino acids. Germline V gene sequence: CDR1 GTSNPN, CDR2 SVGIG (reference sequence).

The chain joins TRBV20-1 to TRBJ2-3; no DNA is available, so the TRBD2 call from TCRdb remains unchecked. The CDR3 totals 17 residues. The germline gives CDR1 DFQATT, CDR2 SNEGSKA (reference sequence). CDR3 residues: CSAGKLAGAAETDTQYF.

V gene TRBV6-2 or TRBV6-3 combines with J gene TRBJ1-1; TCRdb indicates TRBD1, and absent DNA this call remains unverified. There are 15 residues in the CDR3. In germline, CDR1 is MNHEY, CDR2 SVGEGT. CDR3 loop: CASTPWGEKNTEAFF.

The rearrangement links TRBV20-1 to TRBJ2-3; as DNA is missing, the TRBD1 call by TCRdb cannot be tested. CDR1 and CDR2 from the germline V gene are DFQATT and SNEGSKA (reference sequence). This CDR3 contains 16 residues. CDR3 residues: CSARGLLAGGTDTQYF.

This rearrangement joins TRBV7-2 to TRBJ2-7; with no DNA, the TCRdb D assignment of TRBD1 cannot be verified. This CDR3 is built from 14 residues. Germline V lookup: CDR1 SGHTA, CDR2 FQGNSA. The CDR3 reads CASSFGTEIYEQYF.